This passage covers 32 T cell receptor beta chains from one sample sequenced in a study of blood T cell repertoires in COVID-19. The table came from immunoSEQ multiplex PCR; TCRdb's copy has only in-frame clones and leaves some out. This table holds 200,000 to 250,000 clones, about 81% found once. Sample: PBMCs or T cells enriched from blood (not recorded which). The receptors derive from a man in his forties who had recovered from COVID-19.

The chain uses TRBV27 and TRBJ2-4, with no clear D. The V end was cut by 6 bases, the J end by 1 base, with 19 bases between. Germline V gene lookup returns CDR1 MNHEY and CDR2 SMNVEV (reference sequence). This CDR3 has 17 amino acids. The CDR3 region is CASRKIGESRAKNIQYF. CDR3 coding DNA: TGTGCCAGCAGAAAAATCGGCGAGTCGCGGGCCAAAAACATTCAGTACTTC.

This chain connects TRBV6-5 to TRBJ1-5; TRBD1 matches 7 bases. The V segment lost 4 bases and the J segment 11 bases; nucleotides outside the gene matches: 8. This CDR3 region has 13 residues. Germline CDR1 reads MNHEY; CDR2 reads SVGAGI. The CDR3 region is CASSSKQGQSQHF. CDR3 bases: TGTGCCAGCAGTTCCAAACAGGGGCAGTCCCAGCATTTT.

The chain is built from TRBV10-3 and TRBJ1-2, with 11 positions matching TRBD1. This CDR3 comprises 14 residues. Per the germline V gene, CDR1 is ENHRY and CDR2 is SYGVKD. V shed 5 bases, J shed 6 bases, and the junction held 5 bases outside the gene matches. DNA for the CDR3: TGTGCCATCAGTAGGGCGGGACAGGGGGATGGCTACACCTTC. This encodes CAISRAGQGDGYTF.

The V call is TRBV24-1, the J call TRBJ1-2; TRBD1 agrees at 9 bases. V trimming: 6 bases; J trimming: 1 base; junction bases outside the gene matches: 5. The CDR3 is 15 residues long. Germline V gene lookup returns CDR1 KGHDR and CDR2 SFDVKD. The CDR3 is CATSTPGQGNYGYTF. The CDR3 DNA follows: TGTGCCACCAGTACACCGGGACAGGGTAACTATGGCTACACCTTC.

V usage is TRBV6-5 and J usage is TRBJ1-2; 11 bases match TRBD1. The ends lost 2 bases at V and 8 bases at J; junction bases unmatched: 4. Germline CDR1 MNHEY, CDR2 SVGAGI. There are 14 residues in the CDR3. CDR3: CASSYRGQGGGYTF. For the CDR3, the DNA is TGTGCCAGCAGTTACAGGGGACAGGGGGGAGGCTACACCTTC.

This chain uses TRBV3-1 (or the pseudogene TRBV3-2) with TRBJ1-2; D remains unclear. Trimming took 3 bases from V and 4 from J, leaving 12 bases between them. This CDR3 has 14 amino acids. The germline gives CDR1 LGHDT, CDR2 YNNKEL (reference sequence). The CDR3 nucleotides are TGTGCCAGCAGCCACCTCAGCGGCAGCTATGGCTACACCTTC. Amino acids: CASSHLSGSYGYTF.

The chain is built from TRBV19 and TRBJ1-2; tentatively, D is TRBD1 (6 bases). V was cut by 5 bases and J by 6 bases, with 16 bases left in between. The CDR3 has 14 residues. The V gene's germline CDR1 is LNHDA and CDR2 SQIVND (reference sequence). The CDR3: CASSGEGGNHGYTF. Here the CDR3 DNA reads TGTGCCAGTAGTGGCGAGGGGGGGAACCATGGCTACACCTTC.

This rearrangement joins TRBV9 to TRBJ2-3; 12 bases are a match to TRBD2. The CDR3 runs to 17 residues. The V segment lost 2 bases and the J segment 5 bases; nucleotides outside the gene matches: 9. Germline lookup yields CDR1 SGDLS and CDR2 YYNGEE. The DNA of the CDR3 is TGTGCCAGCAGCGTCGACGAGACTAGCGGGGGTATAGATACGCAGTATTTT. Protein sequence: CASSVDETSGGIDTQYF.

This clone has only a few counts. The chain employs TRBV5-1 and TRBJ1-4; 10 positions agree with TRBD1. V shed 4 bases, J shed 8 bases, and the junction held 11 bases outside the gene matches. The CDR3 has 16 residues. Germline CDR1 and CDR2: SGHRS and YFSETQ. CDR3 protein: CASSRGQGTEGEKLFF. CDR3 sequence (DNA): TGCGCCAGCAGCCGGGGACAGGGGACGGAAGGAGAAAAACTGTTTTTT.

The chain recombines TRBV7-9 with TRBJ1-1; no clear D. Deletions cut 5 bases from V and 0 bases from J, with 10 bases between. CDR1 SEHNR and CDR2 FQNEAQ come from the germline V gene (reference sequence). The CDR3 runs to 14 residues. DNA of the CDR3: TGTGCCAGCAGCATTTCACAGTTGAACACTGAAGCTTTCTTT. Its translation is CASSISQLNTEAFF.

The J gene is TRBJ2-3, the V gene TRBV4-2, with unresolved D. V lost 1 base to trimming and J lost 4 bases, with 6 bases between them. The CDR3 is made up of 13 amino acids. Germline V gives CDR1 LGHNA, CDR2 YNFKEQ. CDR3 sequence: CASSQGVPDTQYF. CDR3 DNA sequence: TGTGCCAGCAGCCAAGGCGTACCAGATACGCAGTATTTT.

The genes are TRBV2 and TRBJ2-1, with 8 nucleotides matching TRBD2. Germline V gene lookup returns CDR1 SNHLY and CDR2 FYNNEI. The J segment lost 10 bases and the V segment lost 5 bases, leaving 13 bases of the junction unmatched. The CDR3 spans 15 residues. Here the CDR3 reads CASSPVGGARVEQFF. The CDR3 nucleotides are TGTGCCAGCAGTCCCGTCGGGGGGGCCCGGGTAGAGCAGTTCTTC.

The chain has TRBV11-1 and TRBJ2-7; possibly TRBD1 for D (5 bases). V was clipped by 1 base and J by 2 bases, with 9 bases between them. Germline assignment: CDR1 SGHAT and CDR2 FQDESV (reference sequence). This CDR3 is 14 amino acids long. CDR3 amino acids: CASSLEAGTYEQYF. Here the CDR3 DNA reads TGTGCCAGCAGCTTAGAGGCAGGGACCTACGAGCAGTACTTC.

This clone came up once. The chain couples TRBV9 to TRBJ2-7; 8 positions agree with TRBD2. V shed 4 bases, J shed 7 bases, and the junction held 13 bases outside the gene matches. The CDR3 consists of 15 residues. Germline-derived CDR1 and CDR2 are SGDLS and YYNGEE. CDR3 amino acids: CASSTPGAIAGEQYF. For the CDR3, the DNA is TGTGCCAGCAGCACTCCGGGAGCCATAGCGGGGGAGCAGTACTTC.

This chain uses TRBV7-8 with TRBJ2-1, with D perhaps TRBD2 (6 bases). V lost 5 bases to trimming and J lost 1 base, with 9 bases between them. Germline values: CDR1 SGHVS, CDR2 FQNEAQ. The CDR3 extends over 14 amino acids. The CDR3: CASSPRGSYNEQFF. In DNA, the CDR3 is TGTGCCAGCAGCCCCCGGGGGTCCTACAATGAGCAGTTCTTC.

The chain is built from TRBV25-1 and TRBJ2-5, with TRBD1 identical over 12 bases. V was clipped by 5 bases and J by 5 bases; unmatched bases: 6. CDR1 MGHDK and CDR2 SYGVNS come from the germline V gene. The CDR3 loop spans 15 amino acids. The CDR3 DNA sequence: TGTGCCAGCAGTTCGGGGACAGGGGGCAGGGAGACCCAGTACTTC. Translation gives CASSSGTGGRETQYF.

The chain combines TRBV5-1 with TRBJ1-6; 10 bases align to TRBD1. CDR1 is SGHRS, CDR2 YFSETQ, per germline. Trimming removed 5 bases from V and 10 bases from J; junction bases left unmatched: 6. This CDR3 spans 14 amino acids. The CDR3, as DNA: TGCGCCAGCAGGGCCGGGACAGGGGACTCACCCCTCCACTTT. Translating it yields CASRAGTGDSPLHF.

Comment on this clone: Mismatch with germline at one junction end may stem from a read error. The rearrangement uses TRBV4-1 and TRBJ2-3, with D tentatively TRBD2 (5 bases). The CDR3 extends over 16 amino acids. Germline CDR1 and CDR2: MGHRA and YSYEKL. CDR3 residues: CASSQSLGRSSDTQYF. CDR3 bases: TGCGCCAGCAGCCAATCCCTAGGGAGAAGTTCAGACACGCAGTATTTT.

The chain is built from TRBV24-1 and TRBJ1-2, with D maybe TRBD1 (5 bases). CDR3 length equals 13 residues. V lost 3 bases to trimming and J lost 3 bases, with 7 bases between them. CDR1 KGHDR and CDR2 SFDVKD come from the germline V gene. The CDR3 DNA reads TGTGCCACCAGTGATAAGGGGTACTATGGCTACACCTTC. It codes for CATSDKGYYGYTF.

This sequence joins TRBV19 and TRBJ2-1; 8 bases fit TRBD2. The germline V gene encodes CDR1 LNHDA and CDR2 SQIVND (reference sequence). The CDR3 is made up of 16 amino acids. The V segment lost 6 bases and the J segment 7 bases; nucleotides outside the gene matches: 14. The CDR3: CASSPMWTSLGNEQFF. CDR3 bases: TGTGCCAGTAGCCCTATGTGGACTAGCTTGGGAAATGAGCAGTTCTTC.

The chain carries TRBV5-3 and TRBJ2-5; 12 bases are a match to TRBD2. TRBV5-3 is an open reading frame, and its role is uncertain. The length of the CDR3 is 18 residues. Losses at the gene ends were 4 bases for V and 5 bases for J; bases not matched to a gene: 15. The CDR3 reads CARSLVRSSGRARETQYF. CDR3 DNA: TGTGCCAGAAGCCTCGTCCGTTCTAGCGGGAGGGCCAGGGAGACCCAGTACTTC.

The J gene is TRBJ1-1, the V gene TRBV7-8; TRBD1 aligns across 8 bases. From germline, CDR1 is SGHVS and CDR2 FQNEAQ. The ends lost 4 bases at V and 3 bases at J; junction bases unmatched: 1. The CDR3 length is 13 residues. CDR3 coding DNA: TGTGCCAGCAGCTCAGGGGGCTACACTGAAGCTTTCTTT. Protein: CASSSGGYTEAFF.

The CDR3 region has the DNA TGTGCCAGCAGTGGGCCCCGGGACAGGGGAGGACACGAGCAGTACTTC. This gives the protein CASSGPRDRGGHEQYF. The V gene is TRBV6-1, the J gene TRBJ2-7; 10 bases map to TRBD1. V shed 4 bases, J shed 5 bases, and the junction held 11 bases outside the gene matches. Germline V gene data show CDR1 as MNHNS and CDR2 as SASEGT. CDR3 size: 16 residues.

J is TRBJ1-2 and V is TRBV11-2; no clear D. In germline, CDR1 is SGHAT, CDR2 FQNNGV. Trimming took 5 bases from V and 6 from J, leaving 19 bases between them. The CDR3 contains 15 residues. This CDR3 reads CASSPRKEIADGYTF. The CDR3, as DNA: TGTGCCAGCAGCCCCCGAAAGGAGATCGCCGATGGCTACACCTTC.

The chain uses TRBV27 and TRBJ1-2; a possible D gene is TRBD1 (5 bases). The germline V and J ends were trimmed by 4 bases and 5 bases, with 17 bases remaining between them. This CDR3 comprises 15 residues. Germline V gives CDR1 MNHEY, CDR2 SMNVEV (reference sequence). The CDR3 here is CASSSSFRGNYGYTF. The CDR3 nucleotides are TGTGCCAGCAGTTCGTCCTTTAGGGGAAATTATGGCTACACCTTC.

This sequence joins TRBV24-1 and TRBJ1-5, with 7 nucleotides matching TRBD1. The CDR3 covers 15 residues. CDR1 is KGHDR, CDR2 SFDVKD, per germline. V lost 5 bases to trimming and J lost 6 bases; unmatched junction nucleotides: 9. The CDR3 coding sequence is TGTGCCACCAGTGGGGCCAGGGGGACGAGTCAGCCCCAGCATTTT. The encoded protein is CATSGARGTSQPQHF.

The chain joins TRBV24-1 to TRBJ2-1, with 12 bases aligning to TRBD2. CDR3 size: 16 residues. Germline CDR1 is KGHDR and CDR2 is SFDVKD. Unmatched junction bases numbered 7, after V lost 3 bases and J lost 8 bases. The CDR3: CATSDSLAGGLDEQFF. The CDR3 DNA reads TGTGCCACCAGTGATAGCCTAGCGGGAGGGTTGGATGAGCAGTTCTTC.

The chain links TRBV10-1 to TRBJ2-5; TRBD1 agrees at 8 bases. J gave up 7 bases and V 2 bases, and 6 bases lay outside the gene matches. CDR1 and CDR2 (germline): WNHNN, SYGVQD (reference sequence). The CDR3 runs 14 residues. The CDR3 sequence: CASSEAGQGRTQYF. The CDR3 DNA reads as TGCGCCAGCAGTGAGGCAGGACAGGGTAGGACCCAGTACTTC.

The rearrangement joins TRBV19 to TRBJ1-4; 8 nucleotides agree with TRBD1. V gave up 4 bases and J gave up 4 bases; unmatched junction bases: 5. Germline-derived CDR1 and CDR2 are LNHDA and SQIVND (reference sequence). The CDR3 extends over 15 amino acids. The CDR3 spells CASSTQGAFNEKLFF. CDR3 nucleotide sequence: TGTGCCAGTAGTACTCAGGGGGCGTTTAATGAAAAACTGTTTTTT. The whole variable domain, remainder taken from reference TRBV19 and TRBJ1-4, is DGGITQSPKYLFRKEGQNVTLSCEQNLNHDAMYWYRQDPGQGLRLIYYSQIVNDFQKGDIAEGYSVSREKKESFPLTVTSAQKNPTAFYLCASSTQGAFNEKLFFGSGTQLSVL.

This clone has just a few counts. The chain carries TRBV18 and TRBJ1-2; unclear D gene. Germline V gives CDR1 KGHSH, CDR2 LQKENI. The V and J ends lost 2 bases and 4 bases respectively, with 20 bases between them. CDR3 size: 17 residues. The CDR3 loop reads CASSPSIMRYSLYGYTF. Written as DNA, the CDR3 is TGTGCCAGCTCACCAAGTATTATGAGGTATAGTCTCTATGGCTACACCTTC.

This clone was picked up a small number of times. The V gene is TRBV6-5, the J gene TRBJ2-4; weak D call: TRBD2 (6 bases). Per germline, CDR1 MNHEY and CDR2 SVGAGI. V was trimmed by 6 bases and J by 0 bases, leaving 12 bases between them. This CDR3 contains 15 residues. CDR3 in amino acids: CASRQTSVAKNIQYF. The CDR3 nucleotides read TGTGCCAGCAGACAGACTAGTGTAGCCAAAAACATTCAGTACTTC.

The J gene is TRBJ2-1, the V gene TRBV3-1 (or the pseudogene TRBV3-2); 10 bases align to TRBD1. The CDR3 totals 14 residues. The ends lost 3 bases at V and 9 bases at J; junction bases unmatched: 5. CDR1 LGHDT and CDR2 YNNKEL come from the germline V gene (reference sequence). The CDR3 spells CASSHLTGGGEQFF. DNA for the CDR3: TGTGCCAGCAGCCACTTGACAGGGGGCGGTGAGCAGTTCTTC.